This T cell receptor beta chain was sequenced for a study of blood T cell repertoires in COVID-19. Turning to the study itself: Whether acute or convalescent, the COVID-19 samples came from the United States, Italy and Spain. PBMCs, B-cell-depleted T cells, or T cells were the source of the cDNA or gDNA that made up the material.

How the authors handled the data: How many nucleated cells were present was estimated from reference gene primer amplification. Only in-frame clones appear in the TCRdb table, and some are missing; sequencing was by immunoSEQ multiplex PCR. From that table come the V and J calls and clone size; the DNA was used to work out D and trimming. The sample lists approximately 71,000 clones, roughly 80% occurring once. The CDR3 covers 15 residues. Trimming at V came to 0 bases and at J to 2 bases, leaving 1 base not matched to a gene. Germline loops: CDR1 SGHVS, CDR2 FQNEAQ. The sample comprised peripheral blood. This chain links TRBV7-8 with TRBJ1-5; 7 bases are a match to TRBD1. The receptor's source is a woman older than 75 with acute or convalescent COVID-19. Written as DNA, the CDR3 is TGTGCCAGCAGCTTAGCGGGGACAGGCAATCAGCCCCAGCATTTT. It is translated as CASSLAGTGNQPQHF.